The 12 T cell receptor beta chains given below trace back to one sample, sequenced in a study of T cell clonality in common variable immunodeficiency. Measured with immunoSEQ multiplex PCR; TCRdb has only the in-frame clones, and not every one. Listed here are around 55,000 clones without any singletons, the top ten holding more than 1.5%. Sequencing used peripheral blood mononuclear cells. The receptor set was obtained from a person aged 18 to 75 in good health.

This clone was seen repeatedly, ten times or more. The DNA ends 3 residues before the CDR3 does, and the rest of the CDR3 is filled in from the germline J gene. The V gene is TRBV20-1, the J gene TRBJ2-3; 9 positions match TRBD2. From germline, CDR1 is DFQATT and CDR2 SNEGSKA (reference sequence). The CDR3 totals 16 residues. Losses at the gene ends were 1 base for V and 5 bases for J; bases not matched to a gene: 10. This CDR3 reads CSARGVGGGAVDTQYF. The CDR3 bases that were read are TGCAGTGCTAGAGGGGTAGGCGGGGGGGCGGTAGATACG.

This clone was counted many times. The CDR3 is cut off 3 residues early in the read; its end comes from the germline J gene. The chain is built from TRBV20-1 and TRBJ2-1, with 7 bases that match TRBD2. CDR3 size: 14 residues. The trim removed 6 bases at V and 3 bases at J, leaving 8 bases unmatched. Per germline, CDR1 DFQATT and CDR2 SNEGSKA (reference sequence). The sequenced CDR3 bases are TGCAGTGCCCGCGGGACTACGCACTACAATGAG. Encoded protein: CSARGTTHYNE. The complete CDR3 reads CSARGTTHYNEQFF.

The part of the CDR3 DNA that was read is TGTGCCAGCAGAAAATCCGCGACTAGC. This encodes CASRKSATS. The whole CDR3 reads CASRKSATSYTF. This chain connects TRBV6-2 or TRBV6-3 to TRBJ1-2; no reliable D call. The CDR3 end is not reached by the read, which stops 3 residues before it; the germline J gene fills it in. The CDR3 sequence is 12 residues long. Germline V lookup: CDR1 MNHEY, CDR2 SVGEGT.

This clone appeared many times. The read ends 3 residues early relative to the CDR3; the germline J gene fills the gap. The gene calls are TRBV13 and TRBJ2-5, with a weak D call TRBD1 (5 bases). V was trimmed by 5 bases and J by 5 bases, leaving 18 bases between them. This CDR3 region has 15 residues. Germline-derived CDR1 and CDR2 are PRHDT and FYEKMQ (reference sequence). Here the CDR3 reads CASSETGLAGETQYF. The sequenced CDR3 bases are TGTGCCAGCAGCGAAACAGGATTAGCTGGGGAGACC.

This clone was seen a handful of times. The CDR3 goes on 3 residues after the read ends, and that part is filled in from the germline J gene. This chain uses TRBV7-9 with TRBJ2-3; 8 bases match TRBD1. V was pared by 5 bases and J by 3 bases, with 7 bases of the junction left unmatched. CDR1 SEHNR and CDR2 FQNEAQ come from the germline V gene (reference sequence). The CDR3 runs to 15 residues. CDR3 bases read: TGTGCCAGCAGCGCAGAAGGACAGGGTACAGATACG. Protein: CASSAEGQGTDT. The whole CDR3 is CASSAEGQGTDTQYF.

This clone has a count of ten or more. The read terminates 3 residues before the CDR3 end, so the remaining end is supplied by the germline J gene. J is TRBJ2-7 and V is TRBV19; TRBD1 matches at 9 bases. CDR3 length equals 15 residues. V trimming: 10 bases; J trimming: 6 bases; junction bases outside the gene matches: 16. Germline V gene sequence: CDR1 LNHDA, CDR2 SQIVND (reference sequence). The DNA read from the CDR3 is TGTGCCACCCGTACTGAGGGGACAGGGAATCGCGAG. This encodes CATRTEGTGNRE. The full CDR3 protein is CATRTEGTGNREQYF.

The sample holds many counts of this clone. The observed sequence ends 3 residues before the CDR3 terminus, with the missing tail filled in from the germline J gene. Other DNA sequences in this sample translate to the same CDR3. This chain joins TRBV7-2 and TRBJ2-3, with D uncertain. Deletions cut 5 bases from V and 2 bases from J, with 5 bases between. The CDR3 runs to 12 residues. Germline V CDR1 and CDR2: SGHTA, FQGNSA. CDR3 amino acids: CASSPYTDTQYF. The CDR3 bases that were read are TGTGCCAGCAGCCCTTACACAGATACG. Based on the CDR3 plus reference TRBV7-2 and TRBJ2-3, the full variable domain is GAGVSQSPSNKVTEKGKDVELRCDPISGHTALYWYRQSLGQGLEFLIYFQGNSAPDKSGLPSDRFSAERTGGSVSTLTIQRTQQEDSAVYLCASSPYTDTQYFGPGTRLTVL.

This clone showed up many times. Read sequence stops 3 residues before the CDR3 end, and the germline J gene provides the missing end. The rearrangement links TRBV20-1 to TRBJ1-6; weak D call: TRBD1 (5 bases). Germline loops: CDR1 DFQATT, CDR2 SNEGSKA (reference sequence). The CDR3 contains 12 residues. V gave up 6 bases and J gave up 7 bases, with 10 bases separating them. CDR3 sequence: CSARVRNSPLHF. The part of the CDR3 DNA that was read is TGCAGTGCCAGGGTCAGGAATTCACCC.

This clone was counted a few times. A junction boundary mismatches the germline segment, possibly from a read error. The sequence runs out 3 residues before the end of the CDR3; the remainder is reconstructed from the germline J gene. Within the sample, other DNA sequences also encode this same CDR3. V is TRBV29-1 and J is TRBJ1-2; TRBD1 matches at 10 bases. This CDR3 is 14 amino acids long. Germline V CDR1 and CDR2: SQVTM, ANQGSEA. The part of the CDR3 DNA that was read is TGCAGCGTTTCAAAGACAGGGGGCATGAATGGG. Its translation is CSVSKTGGMNG. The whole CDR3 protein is CSVSKTGGMNGYTF.

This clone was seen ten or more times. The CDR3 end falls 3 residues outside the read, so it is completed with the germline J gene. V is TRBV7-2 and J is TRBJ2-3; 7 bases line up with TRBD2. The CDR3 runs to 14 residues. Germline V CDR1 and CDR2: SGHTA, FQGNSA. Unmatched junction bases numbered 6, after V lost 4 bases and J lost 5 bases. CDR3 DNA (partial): TGTGCCAGCAGCTGGCTGGGCGGGGGAGATACG. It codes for CASSWLGGGDT. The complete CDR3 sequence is CASSWLGGGDTQYF.

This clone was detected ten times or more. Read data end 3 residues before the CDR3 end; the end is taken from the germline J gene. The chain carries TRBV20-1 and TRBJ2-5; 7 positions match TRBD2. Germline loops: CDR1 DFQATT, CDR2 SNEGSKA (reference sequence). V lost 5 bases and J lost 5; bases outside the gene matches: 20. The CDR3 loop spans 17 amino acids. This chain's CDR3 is CSAPGLGREGRGETQYF. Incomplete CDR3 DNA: TGCAGTGCTCCCGGTTTGGGTAGGGAGGGCCGGGGGGAGACC.

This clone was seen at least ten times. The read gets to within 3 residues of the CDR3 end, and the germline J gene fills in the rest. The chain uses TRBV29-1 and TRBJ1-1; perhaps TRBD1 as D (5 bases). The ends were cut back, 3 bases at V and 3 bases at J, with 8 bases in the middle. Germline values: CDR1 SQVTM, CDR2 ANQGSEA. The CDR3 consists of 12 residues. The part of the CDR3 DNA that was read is TGCAGCGTTGACAGGGTGTACACTGAA. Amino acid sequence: CSVDRVYTE. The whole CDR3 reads CSVDRVYTEAFF.